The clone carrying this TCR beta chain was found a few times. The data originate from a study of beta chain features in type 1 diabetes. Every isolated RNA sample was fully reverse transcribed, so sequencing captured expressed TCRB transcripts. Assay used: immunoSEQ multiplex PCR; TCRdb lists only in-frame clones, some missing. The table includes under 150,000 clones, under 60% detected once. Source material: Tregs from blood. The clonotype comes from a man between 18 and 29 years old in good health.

The CDR3 DNA follows: TGCAGCGTTGAAGATCGGAGGACAGGGGTGGATGGCTACACCTTC. Protein sequence: CSVEDRRTGVDGYTF. V is TRBV29-1 and J is TRBJ1-2; TRBD1 matches at 9 bases. Looked up from germline, CDR1 is SQVTM and CDR2 is ANQGSEA. This CDR3 spans 15 amino acids. V dropped 0 bases and J dropped 6; count of bases not matched to a gene: 8.